The sequence of this T cell receptor (beta chain) was determined in a study of T-cell memory formation after mild COVID-19. Points from the study as a whole: Memory from before infection featured some responding clones, which suggests cross-reactive memory joined. A balance of CD4 and CD8 characterized clones contracting day 15 to 85, whereas later expanders leaned CD4+. The second-wave clones peaking on day 37 were not confirmed as SARS-CoV-2-specific.

Using its own MiXCR run on the 5' RACE reads, TCRdb lists one record per CDR3 protein. Found here are almost 250,000 distinct CDR3 sequences, about 16% of them singletons; the top ten hold 2.1%. CDR3 length: 12 amino acids. Germline CDR1 reads MNHNS; CDR2 reads SASEGT. With 6 bases removed from V and 4 bases from J, the gap between germline ends came to 10 bases. With respect to this clonotype: Its antigen is not known.

The receptor comes from an adult woman who had mild COVID-19 (a few samples of this study predate the infection). Cell type and time point are not known. Sample: PBMCs or a T cell subset sorted from them (not recorded which). The chain links TRBV6-1 to TRBJ2-7, with D hard to call. The CDR3 reads CASRYSQYEQYF. CDR3 bases: TGTGCCAGCAGGTACAGCCAATACGAGCAGTACTTC.